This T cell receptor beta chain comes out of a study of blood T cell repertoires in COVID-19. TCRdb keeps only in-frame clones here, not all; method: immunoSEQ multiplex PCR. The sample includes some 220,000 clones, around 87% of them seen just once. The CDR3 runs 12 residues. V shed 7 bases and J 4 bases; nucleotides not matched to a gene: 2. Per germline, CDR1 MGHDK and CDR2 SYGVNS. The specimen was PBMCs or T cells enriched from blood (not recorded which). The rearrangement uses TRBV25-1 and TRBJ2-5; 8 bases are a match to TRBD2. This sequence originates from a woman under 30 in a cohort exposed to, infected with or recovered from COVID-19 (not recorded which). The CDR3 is CASNGGVETQYF. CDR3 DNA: TGTGCCAGCAACGGGGGGGTAGAGACCCAGTACTTC. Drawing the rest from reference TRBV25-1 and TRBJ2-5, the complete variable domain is EADIYQTPRYLVIGTGKKITLECSQTMGHDKMYWYQQDPGMELHLIHYSYGVNSTEKGDLSSESTVSRIRTEHFPLTLESARPSHTSQYLCASNGGVETQYFGPGTRLLVL.